These T cell receptor beta chains were read from a single sample in a study of radiation and T cells in renal cell carcinoma. Produced via immunoSEQ multiplex PCR; TCRdb's table is partial and in-frame only. The sample holds over 120,000 clones; 70% to 90% are singletons and the top ten take 15% to 20%. This material consisted of blood, taken from a patient whose treatment included radiotherapy and nephrectomy. These receptors all stem from a woman aged 50 to 60 with renal cell carcinoma. The CDR3 runs from the conserved cysteine through the conserved F or W. D genes are given only for firm matches. Expanded clones get a size class; other rows say once, few or many, or leave the size out.

clone_size,j_call,v_call,d_call,cdr3_nt,cdr3_aa
once,TRBJ2-3,TRBV7-2,-,TGTGCCAGCAGCTTAGATTGGCAGGGTTCCGATACGCAGTATTTT,CASSLDWQGSDTQYF
-,TRBJ2-3,TRBV6-1,-,TGTGCCAGCAGTGCGCCGAATACGCAGTATTTT,CASSAPNTQYF
-,TRBJ2-1,TRBV28,-,TGTGCCAGCAGGGGGTCTACTAGTGGGTTCTTC,CASRGSTSGFF
-,TRBJ2-2,TRBV19,-,TGTGCCAGTAGTATTAGAGGTGAGATGGCGAACACCGGGGAGCTGTTTTTT,CASSIRGEMANTGELFF
-,TRBJ2-7,TRBV7-8,TRBD1,TGTGCCAGCAGCTCTCCGGGACAGGTCTCCTACGAGCAGTACTTC,CASSSPGQVSYEQYF
-,TRBJ1-5,TRBV6-1,-,TGTGCCAGCAGTGCCGCAGGGAGCCAGCCCCAGCATTTT,CASSAAGSQPQHF
few,TRBJ1-3,TRBV6-5,-,TGTGCCAGCAGTTACGGGGCTCATGGAAACACCATATATTTT,CASSYGAHGNTIYF
few,TRBJ2-4,TRBV28,-,TGTGCCAGCAGTTTATGGGCCCCAGAAAACATTCAGTACTTC,CASSLWAPENIQYF
-,TRBJ1-4,TRBV2,TRBD1,TGTGCCAGCAGGGGGACAGGGGGAACAACTAATGAAAAACTGTTTTTT,CASRGTGGTTNEKLFF
few,TRBJ1-3,TRBV19,TRBD1,TGTGCCAGCGGACAGGGCACTGGAAACACCATATATTTT,CASGQGTGNTIYF
-,TRBJ2-5,TRBV27,TRBD2,TGTGCCACCTGTCGGACTAGCGGGGGAGAGCAGTACTTC,CATCRTSGGEQYF
-,TRBJ1-4,TRBV5-1,TRBD1,TGCGCCAGCAGCCAGACAGGGGGCAAAGAAAAACTGTTTTTT,CASSQTGGKEKLFF
-,TRBJ2-2,TRBV5-4,-,TGTGCCAGCAGTCGGACCGGGACACCGAACACCGGGGAGCTGTTTTTT,CASSRTGTPNTGELFF
-,TRBJ1-2,TRBV5-1,-,TGCGCCAGCAGCTTGGCCGGACCCCTTAGGGGCTACACCTTC,CASSLAGPLRGYTF
few,TRBJ1-2,TRBV28,-,TGTGCCAGCAGTTTGCAGCAGGGTTCTCTGAGCTATGGCTACACCTTC,CASSLQQGSLSYGYTF